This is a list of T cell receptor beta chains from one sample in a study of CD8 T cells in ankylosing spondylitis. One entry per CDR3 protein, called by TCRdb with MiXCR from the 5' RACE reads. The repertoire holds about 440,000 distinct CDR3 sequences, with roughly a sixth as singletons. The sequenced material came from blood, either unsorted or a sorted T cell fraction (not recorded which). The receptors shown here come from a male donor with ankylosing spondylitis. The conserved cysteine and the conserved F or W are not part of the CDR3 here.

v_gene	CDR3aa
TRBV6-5	ASSYSISWGGYT
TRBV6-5	ASSYRAYNEQF
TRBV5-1	ASSSTGGISETQY
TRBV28	ASTSRGVEQF
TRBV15	ATSRDRRQSSYNSPLH
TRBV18	ASSPLSTSGNTGELF
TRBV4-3	ASSQGVWAGDIYEQY
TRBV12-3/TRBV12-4	ASSLIALADTQY
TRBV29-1	SVKQGMNTEAF
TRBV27	ASSFWGPSGRFNEQF
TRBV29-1	SVEEFGGTGGYGYT
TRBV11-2	ASSSASAPSGIKNIQY
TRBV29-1	SVEPSGPGNTIY
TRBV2	ASRLGTSGAETQY